These 14 T cell receptor beta chains were sequenced from one sample in a study of cytomegalovirus exposure and HLA in healthy donors. The PCR made use of 60 Vbeta and 13 Jbeta primers. TCRdb's table, derived via immunoSEQ multiplex PCR, lists solely in-frame clones and lacks some. The sample lists about 200,000 clones; over 60% were seen once. The material sequenced was PBMCs. The receptors derive from a man between 18 and 35 years old in good health and CMV-seronegative.

V and J are TRBV5-5 and TRBJ2-7, with D possibly matching TRBD2 (5 bases). CDR1 SGHKS and CDR2 YYEKEE come from the germline V gene (reference sequence). V was cut by 1 base and J by 5 bases, with 10 bases left in between. This CDR3 comprises 13 residues. CDR3 in DNA: TGTGCCAGCAGCTTGCTAGGAGGCCACGAGCAGTACTTC. This sequence encodes CASSLLGGHEQYF.

V usage is TRBV30 and J usage is TRBJ2-7; TRBD1 matches 8 bases. Germline CDR1 and CDR2: GTSNPN and SVGIG (reference sequence). V was clipped by 2 bases and J by 0 bases; unmatched bases: 3. The CDR3 is made up of 14 amino acids. The CDR3 DNA sequence: TGTGCCTGGAGTCCAGGGGGCACCTCCTACGAGCAGTACTTC. It yields the protein CAWSPGGTSYEQYF.

This clone was found a few times. In the same sample, other DNA sequences code for this CDR3. The chain combines TRBV18 with TRBJ1-1, with TRBD1 matching 8 bases. The germline V gene encodes CDR1 KGHSH and CDR2 LQKENI. The V segment lost 5 bases and the J segment 2 bases; nucleotides outside the gene matches: 4. The CDR3 has 14 residues. The CDR3 is CASSSGQGNTEAFF. In DNA form, the CDR3 reads TGTGCCAGCTCATCCGGACAGGGTAACACTGAAGCTTTCTTT.

V gene TRBV14 combines with J gene TRBJ2-7; TRBD2 agrees at 7 bases. V shed 1 base and J 2 bases; nucleotides not matched to a gene: 5. There are 15 residues in the CDR3. In germline, CDR1 is SGHDN, CDR2 FVKESK. The DNA of the CDR3 is TGTGCCAGCAGCCAAGTTCCTAGCGGCGCCTACGAGCAGTACTTC. It is translated as CASSQVPSGAYEQYF.

The CDR3 spells CASSSGQYREKFF. Written as DNA, the CDR3 is TGCGCCAGCAGCTCTGGGCAGTATCGGGAGAAGTTCTTC. V is TRBV5-1 and J is TRBJ2-1, with a possible D match to TRBD2 (6 bases). The CDR3 runs to 13 residues. CDR1 SGHRS and CDR2 YFSETQ come from the germline V gene. V was pared by 3 bases and J by 14 bases, with 18 bases between.

The chain couples TRBV28 to TRBJ1-4; D remains unclear. The germline V gene encodes CDR1 MDHEN and CDR2 SYDVKM. The V and J ends lost 5 bases and 0 bases respectively, with 7 bases between them. This CDR3 is 14 amino acids long. CDR3 region: CASSNSATNEKLFF. CDR3 DNA sequence: TGTGCCAGCAGTAATTCTGCAACTAATGAAAAACTGTTTTTT.

This rearrangement joins TRBV28 to TRBJ1-2; 7 bases map to TRBD1. CDR3 size: 16 residues. Germline-derived CDR1 and CDR2 are MDHEN and SYDVKM. V dropped 4 bases and J dropped 3; count of bases not matched to a gene: 11. DNA for the CDR3: TGTGCCAGCAGTTCCGAAATGGGACAGCCCCACTATGGCTACACCTTC. Its translation: CASSSEMGQPHYGYTF.

This clone was detected a few times. The chain employs TRBV5-1 and TRBJ1-4, with unresolved D. Per the germline V gene, CDR1 is SGHRS and CDR2 is YFSETQ. The CDR3 consists of 14 residues. V was pared by 3 bases and J by 6 bases, with 12 bases between. The CDR3 spells CASSSQAEDEKLFF. Here the CDR3 DNA reads TGCGCCAGCAGCTCCCAGGCCGAAGATGAAAAACTGTTTTTT.

The V and J genes are TRBV30 and TRBJ2-1; D gene unclear. This CDR3 comprises 13 residues. From germline, CDR1 is GTSNPN and CDR2 SVGIG (reference sequence). Trimming left V 0 bases short and J 5 bases short, with 8 bases between. CDR3 nucleotides: TGTGCCTGGAGTGTGGTACTTAACAATGAGCAGTTCTTC. Translating it yields CAWSVVLNNEQFF. The variable domain in full, with the rest retrieved from reference TRBV30 and TRBJ2-1, is SQTIHQWPATLVQPVGSPLSLECTVEGTSNPNLYWYRQAAGRGLQLLFYSVGIGQISSEVPQNLSASRPQDRQFILSSKKLLLSDSGFYLCAWSVVLNNEQFFGPGTRLTVL.

The chain combines TRBV2 with TRBJ1-5; 7 positions agree with TRBD1. Trimming removed 8 bases from V and 6 bases from J; junction bases left unmatched: 7. This CDR3 has 13 residues. Per the germline V gene, CDR1 is SNHLY and CDR2 is FYNNEI. This CDR3 is CASGQGVSQPQHF. As DNA, the CDR3 is TGTGCCAGCGGGCAGGGGGTGAGTCAGCCCCAGCATTTT.

This clone was observed a few times. The chain couples TRBV5-4 to TRBJ1-1; D might be TRBD1 (6 bases). The ends were cut back, 0 bases at V and 2 bases at J, with 8 bases in the middle. Germline CDR1 SGHNT, CDR2 YYREEE (reference sequence). The CDR3 is 14 residues long. DNA of the CDR3: TGTGCCAGCAGCTTGGACAGGGTAAACACTGAAGCTTTCTTT. It encodes CASSLDRVNTEAFF.

This chain uses TRBV7-9 with TRBJ2-5; possible D gene TRBD2, 7 bases. Germline CDR1 reads SEHNR; CDR2 reads FQNEAQ (reference sequence). V was shortened by 4 bases and J by 1 base, with 19 bases between the two germline ends. CDR3 length: 17 residues. The CDR3 loop reads CASSSDPRGGLQETQYF. The CDR3, as DNA: TGTGCCAGCAGCTCCGACCCACGCGGGGGCCTCCAAGAGACCCAGTACTTC.

V gene TRBV19 combines with J gene TRBJ2-7; 9 bases align to TRBD2. This CDR3 has 15 amino acids. The germline V gene encodes CDR1 LNHDA and CDR2 SQIVND (reference sequence). The trim removed 0 bases at V and 3 bases at J, leaving 3 bases unmatched. The CDR3 nucleotides read TGTGCCAGTAGTATAGACGGGACTAGCAGCTACGAGCAGTACTTC. This translates into CASSIDGTSSYEQYF.

The V gene is TRBV7-8, the J gene TRBJ1-6; D perhaps matches TRBD1 (5 bases). Between the trimmed V and J ends, which lost 1 base and 9 bases, there was a span of 19 bases. CDR3 size: 17 residues. The V gene's germline CDR1 is SGHVS and CDR2 FQNEAQ. The CDR3: CASSLEVQGLGGSPLHF. The CDR3 DNA reads TGTGCCAGCAGCTTAGAGGTCCAGGGACTAGGCGGTTCACCCCTCCACTTT. Drawing the rest from reference TRBV7-8 and TRBJ1-6, the complete variable domain is GAGVSQSPRYKVAKRGQDVALRCDPISGHVSLFWYQQALGQGPEFLTYFQNEAQLDKSGLPSDRFFAERPEGSVSTLKIQRTQQEDSAVYLCASSLEVQGLGGSPLHFGNGTRLTVT.